This T cell receptor (beta chain) derives from a study of Graves' ophthalmopathy and Graves' hyperthyroidism. Study outcomes and limitations: Appearing in blood as well were most expanded thyroid clonotypes above 0.001 frequency. Discrimination between ophthalmopathy and stable hyperthyroidism by a 13-signature model showed roughly 88% sensitivity and about 80% specificity.

The study excluded patients with other autoimmune diseases, uncontrolled infections, pregnancy or lactation. Each diagnosis was determined on the basis of clinical symptoms, serum thyroxine, TRAb, thyroid ultrasound and orbital computed tomography. Many counts were recorded for this clonotype. Antigen unknown. In germline, CDR1 is SNHLY, CDR2 FYNNEI. V dropped 7 bases and J dropped 2 bases, with 14 bases sitting between them. This CDR3 contains 14 residues. Scientists amplified the TCR beta CDR3 regions from RNA transcripts. Second-round multiplex PCR came after a first-round RT-PCR that employed HTBI primers. Using its own MiXCR run on the multiplex PCR reads, TCRdb lists one record per CDR3 protein. This sample carries around 470,000 distinct CDR3 sequences, approximately 14% of them seen once, and the ten largest clones take 9.8%.

The TCR was taken from a woman aged 25-40 years with Graves' ophthalmopathy. V usage is TRBV2 and J usage is TRBJ1-2, with a tentative D call TRBD1 (6 bases). The sequenced sample consisted of blood. The chain's CDR3 is CASKGTTRNYGYTF. CDR3 nucleotide sequence: TGTGCCAGCAAGGGGACAACGCGAAACTATGGCTACACCTTC.